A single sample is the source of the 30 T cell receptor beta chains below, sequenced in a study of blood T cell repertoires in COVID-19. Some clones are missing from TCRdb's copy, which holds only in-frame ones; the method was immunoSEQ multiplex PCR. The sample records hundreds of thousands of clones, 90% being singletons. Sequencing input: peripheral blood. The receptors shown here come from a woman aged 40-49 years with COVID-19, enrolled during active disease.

The CDR3 DNA follows: TGTGCCAGCAGCCCCCAAACGGTCTCGAACACCGGGGAGCTGTTTTTT. It yields the protein CASSPQTVSNTGELFF. The chain has TRBV3-1 (or the pseudogene TRBV3-2) and TRBJ2-2; D is unresolved. This CDR3 contains 16 residues. Germline loops: CDR1 LGHDT, CDR2 YNNKEL (reference sequence). The V gene lost 4 bases and the J gene lost 0 bases, with 12 bases spanning the gap.

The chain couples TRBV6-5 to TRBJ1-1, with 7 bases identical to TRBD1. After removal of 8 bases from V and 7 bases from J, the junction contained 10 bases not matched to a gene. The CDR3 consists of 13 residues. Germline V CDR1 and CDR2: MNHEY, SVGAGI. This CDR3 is CASLGTGVNEAFF. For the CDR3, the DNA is TGTGCCAGCTTAGGCACAGGGGTCAATGAAGCTTTCTTT.

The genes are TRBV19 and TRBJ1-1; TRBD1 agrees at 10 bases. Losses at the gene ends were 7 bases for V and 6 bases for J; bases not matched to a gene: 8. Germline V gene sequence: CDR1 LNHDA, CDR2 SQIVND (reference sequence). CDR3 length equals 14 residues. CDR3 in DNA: TGTGCCAGTAACCGACAGGGGGCGATGGCTGAAGCTTTCTTT. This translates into CASNRQGAMAEAFF.

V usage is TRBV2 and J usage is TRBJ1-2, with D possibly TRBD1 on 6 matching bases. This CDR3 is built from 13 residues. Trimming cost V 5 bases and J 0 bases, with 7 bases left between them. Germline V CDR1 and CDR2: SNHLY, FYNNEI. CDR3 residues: CASSTGSNYGYTF. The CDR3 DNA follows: TGTGCCAGCAGTACAGGGTCTAACTATGGCTACACCTTC.

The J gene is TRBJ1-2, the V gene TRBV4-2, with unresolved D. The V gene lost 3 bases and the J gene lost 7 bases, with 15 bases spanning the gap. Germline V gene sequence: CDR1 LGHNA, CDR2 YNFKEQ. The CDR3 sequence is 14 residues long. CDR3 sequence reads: CASSHRTLGGGYTF. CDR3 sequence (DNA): TGTGCCAGCAGCCACCGTACGCTGGGAGGTGGCTACACCTTC.

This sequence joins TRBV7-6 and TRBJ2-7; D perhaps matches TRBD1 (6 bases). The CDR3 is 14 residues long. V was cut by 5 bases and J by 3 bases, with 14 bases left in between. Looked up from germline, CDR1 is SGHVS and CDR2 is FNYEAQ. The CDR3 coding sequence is TGTGCCAGCAGCGCCTCCGGGACACTCTACGAGCAGTACTTC. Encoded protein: CASSASGTLYEQYF.

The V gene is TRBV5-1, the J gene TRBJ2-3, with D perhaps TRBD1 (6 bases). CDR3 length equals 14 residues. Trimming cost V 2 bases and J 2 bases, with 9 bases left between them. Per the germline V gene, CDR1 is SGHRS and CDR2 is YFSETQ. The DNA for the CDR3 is TGCGCCAGCAGCTTCCAGGGGTTCACAGATACGCAGTATTTT. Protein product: CASSFQGFTDTQYF.

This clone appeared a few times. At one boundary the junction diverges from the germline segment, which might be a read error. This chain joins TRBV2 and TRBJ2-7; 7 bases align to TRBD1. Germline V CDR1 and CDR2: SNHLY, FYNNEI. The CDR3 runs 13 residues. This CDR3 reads CASSDERRGQQGF. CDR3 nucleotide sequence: TGTGCCAGCAGTGATGAGAGAAGGGGGCAGCAGGGTTTC.

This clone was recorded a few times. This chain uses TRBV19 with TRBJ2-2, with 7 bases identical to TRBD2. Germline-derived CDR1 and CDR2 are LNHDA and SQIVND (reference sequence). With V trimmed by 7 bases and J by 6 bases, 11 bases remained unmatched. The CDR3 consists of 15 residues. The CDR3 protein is CASKRESGGPGELFF. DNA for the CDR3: TGTGCCAGTAAGCGGGAATCAGGAGGGCCCGGGGAGCTGTTTTTT. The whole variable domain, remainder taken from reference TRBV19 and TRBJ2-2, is DGGITQSPKYLFRKEGQNVTLSCEQNLNHDAMYWYRQDPGQGLRLIYYSQIVNDFQKGDIAEGYSVSREKKESFPLTVTSAQKNPTAFYLCASKRESGGPGELFFGEGSRLTVL.

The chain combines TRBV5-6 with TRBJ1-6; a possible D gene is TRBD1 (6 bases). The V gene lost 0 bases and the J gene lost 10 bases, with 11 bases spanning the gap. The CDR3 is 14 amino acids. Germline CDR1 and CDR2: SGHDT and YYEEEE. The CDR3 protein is CASSLEGGWSPLHF. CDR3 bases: TGTGCCAGCAGCTTGGAGGGGGGGTGGTCACCCCTCCACTTT.

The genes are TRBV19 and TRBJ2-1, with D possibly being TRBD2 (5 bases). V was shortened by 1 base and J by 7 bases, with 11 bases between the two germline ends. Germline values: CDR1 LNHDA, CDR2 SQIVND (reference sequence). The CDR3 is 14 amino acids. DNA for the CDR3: TGTGCCAGTAGTATAGGGCTGAGCGGAAATGAGCAGTTCTTC. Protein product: CASSIGLSGNEQFF. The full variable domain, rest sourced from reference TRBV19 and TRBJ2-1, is DGGITQSPKYLFRKEGQNVTLSCEQNLNHDAMYWYRQDPGQGLRLIYYSQIVNDFQKGDIAEGYSVSREKKESFPLTVTSAQKNPTAFYLCASSIGLSGNEQFFGPGTRLTVL.

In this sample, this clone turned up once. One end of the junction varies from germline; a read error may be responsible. CDR3: CASSLGQNSEAFF. CDR3 nucleotides: TGTGCCAGCAGTTTAGGGCAGAACAGTGAAGCTTTCTTT. The chain joins TRBV27 to TRBJ1-1; D unresolved. The CDR3 has 13 residues. Germline assignment: CDR1 MNHEY and CDR2 SMNVEV (reference sequence).

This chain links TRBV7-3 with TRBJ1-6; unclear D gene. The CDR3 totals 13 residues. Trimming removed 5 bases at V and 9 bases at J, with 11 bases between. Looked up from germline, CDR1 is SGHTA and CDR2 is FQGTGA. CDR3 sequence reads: CASSPRFGSPLHF. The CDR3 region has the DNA TGTGCCAGCAGCCCCAGATTTGGTTCACCCCTCCACTTT.

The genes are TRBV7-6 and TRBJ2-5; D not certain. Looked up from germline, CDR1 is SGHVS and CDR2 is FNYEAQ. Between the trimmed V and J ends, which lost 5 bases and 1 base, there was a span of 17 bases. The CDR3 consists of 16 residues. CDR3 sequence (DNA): TGTGCCAGCAGCCTACAACAGACGCCATCCCAAGAGACCCAGTACTTC. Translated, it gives CASSLQQTPSQETQYF.

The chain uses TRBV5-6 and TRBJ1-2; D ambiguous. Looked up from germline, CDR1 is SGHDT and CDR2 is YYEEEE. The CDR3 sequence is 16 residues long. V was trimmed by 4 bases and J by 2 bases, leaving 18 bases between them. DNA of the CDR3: TGTGCCAGCAGCACATTAGACACCGTGGTAAACTATGGCTACACCTTC. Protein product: CASSTLDTVVNYGYTF.

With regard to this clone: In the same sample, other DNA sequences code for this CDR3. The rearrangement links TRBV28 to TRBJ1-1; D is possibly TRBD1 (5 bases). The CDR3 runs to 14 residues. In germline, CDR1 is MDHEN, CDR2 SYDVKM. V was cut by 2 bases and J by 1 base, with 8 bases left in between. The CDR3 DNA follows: TGTGCCAGCAGTTTAGGCGGGGGGAACACTGAAGCTTTCTTT. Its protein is CASSLGGGNTEAFF.

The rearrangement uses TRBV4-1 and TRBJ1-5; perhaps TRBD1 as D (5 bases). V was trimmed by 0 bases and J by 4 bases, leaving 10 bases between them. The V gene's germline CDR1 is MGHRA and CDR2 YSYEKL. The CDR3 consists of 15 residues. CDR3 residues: CASSQEGVRNQPQHF. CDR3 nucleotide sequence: TGCGCCAGCAGCCAAGAAGGGGTGCGGAATCAGCCCCAGCATTTT.

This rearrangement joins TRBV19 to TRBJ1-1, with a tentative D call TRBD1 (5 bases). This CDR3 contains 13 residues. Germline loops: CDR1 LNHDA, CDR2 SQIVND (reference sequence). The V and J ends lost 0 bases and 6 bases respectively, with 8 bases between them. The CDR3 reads CASSIDQGAEAFF. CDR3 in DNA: TGTGCCAGTAGTATAGATCAAGGGGCTGAAGCTTTCTTT.

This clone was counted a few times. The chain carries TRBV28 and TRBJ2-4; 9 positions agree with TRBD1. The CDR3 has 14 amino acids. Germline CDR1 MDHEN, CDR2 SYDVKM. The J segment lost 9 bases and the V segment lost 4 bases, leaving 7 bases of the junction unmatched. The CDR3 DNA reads TGTGCCAGCAGTTCGGGACAGGGAGGCGGCATTCAGTACTTC. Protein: CASSSGQGGGIQYF.

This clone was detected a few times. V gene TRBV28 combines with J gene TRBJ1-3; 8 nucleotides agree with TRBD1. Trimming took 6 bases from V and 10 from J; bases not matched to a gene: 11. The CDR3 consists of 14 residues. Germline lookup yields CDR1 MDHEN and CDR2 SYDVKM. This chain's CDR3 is CASRTGDIVRTIYF. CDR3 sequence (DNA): TGTGCCAGCAGGACAGGGGATATAGTAAGGACCATATATTTT. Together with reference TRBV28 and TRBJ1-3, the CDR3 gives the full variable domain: DVKVTQSSRYLVKRTGEKVFLECVQDMDHENMFWYRQDPGLGLRLIYFSYDVKMKEKGDIPEGYSVSREKKERFSLILESASTNQTSMYLCASRTGDIVRTIYFGEGSWLTVV.

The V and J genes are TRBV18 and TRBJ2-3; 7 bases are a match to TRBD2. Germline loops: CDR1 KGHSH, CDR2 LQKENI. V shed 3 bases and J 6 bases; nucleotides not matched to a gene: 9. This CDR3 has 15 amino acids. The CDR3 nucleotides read TGTGCCAGCTCACCTACGCCAACTAGCGTGGATACGCAGTATTTT. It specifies CASSPTPTSVDTQYF. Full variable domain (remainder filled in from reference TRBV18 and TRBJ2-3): NAGVMQNPRHLVRRRGQEARLRCSPMKGHSHVYWYRQLPEEGLKFMVYLQKENIIDESGMPKERFSAEFPKEGPSILRIQQVVRGDSAAYFCASSPTPTSVDTQYFGPGTRLTVL.

CDR3 coding DNA: TGTGCCAGCAGCCAAGCGCTGGGAGCCGGCTATGGCTACACCTTC. It is translated as CASSQALGAGYGYTF. The rearrangement joins TRBV3-1 (or the pseudogene TRBV3-2) to TRBJ1-2, with D hard to call. Trimming removed 1 base at V and 4 bases at J, with 13 bases between. CDR1 is LGHDT, CDR2 YNNKEL, per germline (reference sequence). The CDR3 has 15 amino acids.

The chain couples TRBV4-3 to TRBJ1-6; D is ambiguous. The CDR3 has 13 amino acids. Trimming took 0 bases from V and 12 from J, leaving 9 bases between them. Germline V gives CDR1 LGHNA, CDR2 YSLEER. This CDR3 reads CASSQEVQKPLHF. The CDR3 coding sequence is TGCGCCAGCAGCCAAGAGGTTCAGAAACCCCTCCACTTT.

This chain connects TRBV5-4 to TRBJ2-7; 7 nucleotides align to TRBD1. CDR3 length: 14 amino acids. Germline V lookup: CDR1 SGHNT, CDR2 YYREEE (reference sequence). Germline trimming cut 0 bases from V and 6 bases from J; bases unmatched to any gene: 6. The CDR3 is CASSLGQGFSEQYF. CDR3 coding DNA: TGTGCCAGCAGCTTGGGACAGGGATTTTCCGAGCAGTACTTC.

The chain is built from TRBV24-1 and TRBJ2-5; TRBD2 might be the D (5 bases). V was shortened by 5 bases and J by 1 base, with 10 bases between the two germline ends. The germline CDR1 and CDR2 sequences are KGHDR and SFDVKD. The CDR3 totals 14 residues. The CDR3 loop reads CATSGRGFQETQYF. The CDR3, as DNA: TGTGCCACCAGTGGTAGAGGGTTCCAAGAGACCCAGTACTTC.

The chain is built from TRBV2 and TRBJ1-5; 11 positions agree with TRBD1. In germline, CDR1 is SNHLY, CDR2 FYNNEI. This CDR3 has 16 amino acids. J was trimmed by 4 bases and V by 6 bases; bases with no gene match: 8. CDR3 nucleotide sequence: TGTGCCAGCAGCCTGGGACAGGGGGTTCGAAATCAGCCCCAGCATTTT. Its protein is CASSLGQGVRNQPQHF.

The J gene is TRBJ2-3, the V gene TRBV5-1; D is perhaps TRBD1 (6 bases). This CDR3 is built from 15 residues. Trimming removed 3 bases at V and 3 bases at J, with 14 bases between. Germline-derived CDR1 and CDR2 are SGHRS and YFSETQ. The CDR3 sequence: CASSSRTGRTDTQYF. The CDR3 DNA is TGCGCCAGCAGCTCGCGAACAGGGCGAACAGATACGCAGTATTTT. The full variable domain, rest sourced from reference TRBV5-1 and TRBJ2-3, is KAGVTQTPRYLIKTRGQQVTLSCSPISGHRSVSWYQQTPGQGLQFLFEYFSETQRNKGNFPGRFSGRQFSNSRSEMNVSTLELGDSALYLCASSSRTGRTDTQYFGPGTRLTVL.

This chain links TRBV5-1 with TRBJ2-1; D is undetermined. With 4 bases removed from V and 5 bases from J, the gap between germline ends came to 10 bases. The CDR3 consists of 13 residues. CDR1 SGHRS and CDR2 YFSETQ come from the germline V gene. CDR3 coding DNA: TGCGCCAGCAGCCTTCAGTCCCACAATGAGCAGTTCTTC. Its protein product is CASSLQSHNEQFF.

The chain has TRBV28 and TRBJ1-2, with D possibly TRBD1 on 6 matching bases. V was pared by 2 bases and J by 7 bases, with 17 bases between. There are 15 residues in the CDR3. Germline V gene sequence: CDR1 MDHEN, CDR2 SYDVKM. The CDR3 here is CASSLTGGQLGGYTF. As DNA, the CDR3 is TGTGCCAGCAGTTTAACGGGGGGGCAGCTGGGTGGCTACACCTTC.

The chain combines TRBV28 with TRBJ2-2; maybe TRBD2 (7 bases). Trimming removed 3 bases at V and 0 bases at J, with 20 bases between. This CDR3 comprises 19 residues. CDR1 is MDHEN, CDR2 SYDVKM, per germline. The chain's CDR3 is CASSLALRGPDSNTGELFF. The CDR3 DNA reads TGTGCCAGCAGTTTGGCACTGCGGGGGCCTGATTCGAACACCGGGGAGCTGTTTTTT. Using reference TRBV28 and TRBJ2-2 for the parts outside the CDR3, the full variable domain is DVKVTQSSRYLVKRTGEKVFLECVQDMDHENMFWYRQDPGLGLRLIYFSYDVKMKEKGDIPEGYSVSREKKERFSLILESASTNQTSMYLCASSLALRGPDSNTGELFFGEGSRLTVL.